This T cell receptor beta chain was identified in a study of blood T cell repertoires in COVID-19. Study-wide context: Acute and convalescent COVID-19 specimens originated in the United States, Italy and Spain.

V lost 6 bases and J lost 3; bases outside the gene matches: 7. From germline, CDR1 is KGHDR and CDR2 SFDVKD. The CDR3 is made up of 15 amino acids. In the source study's methods: The authors estimated nucleated cell counts from reference gene primer amplification. The data were produced by immunoSEQ multiplex PCR, yet TCRdb's version contains in-frame clones alone and is incomplete. V and J calls and clone size come straight from that table; D and trimming were deduced from the DNA. The table lists about 220,000 clones, 75% to 85% of them singletons. A Seattle source enrolled patients during active infection and followed them longitudinally.

The material sequenced was peripheral blood. The sequence was collected from a woman aged 70-85 years with COVID-19, enrolled during active disease. The chain links TRBV24-1 to TRBJ2-3; TRBD2 agrees at 8 bases. CDR3 residues: CATSSGSGMTDTQYF. The CDR3 coding sequence is TGTGCCACCAGTAGCGGGAGCGGGATGACAGATACGCAGTATTTT.